Listed below are T cell receptor beta chains from one sample, sequenced in a study of blood T cell repertoires in COVID-19. Data came from immunoSEQ multiplex PCR; TCRdb stores just in-frame clones and leaves some out. The sample lists more than 110,000 clones, roughly 81% occurring once. Sample: peripheral blood. The receptors come from a woman aged 50 to 60 with active or convalescent COVID-19. The CDR3 runs from the conserved cysteine through the conserved F or W.

v_gene	CDR3aa
TRBV30	CAWSGSRVGQPQHF
TRBV30	CAWDSPGTSGRAHSYEQYF
TRBV28	CASSFILQGVITDTQYF
TRBV18	CASSDNWGEKETQYF
TRBV15	CATSPGGGPEAFF
TRBV11-2	CASSLGSGYGNEQFF
TRBV7-9	CASSLDGRTDTQYF
TRBV7-9	CASSLIQGAYGYTF
TRBV28	CATSTGSSYNEQFF
TRBV10-3	CAISSRADNYGYTF
TRBV5-1	CASSTGEGAGWEQYF
TRBV29-1	CSVELQGTPEAFF
TRBV6-2/TRBV6-3	CASSQGQASQPQHF
TRBV7-2	CASSTTISASYEQYF
TRBV4-2	CASSQDPAGLTDTQYF
TRBV28	CASSFAANEKLFF
TRBV9	CASSLDGTSSTDTQYF
TRBV3-1/TRBV3-2	CASSHRDRGRLAYTF
TRBV19	CASSIGGTGRMDGYTF
TRBV3-1/TRBV3-2	CASSLQVTNEKLFF